Each of the 8 T cell receptor beta chains below was sequenced from the same sample in a study of neurological immune-mediated disorders (dated by TCRdb to the late 2010s). Receptor libraries were prepared by 5' RACE. Instrument on record: Illumina HiSeq 2500. TCRdb passed the public sequencing reads through fastp at Q25 and MiXCR, retaining productive beta sequences. Each entry merges the rows of one CDR3 protein and shows their most common DNA and genes. In this sample the table shows roughly 3,900 distinct CDR3 sequences, approximately 30% of which occur a single time. About 45% of the sample rests with the top ten. Sequences were obtained from CD8+ T cells from blood. Every receptor here comes from a man aged 50-59 years with HTLV-1-associated myelopathy (HAM/TSP).

This clonotype was seen at least ten times. V is TRBV13 and J is TRBJ1-5, with TRBD1 as a possible D gene (6 bases). The CDR3 contains 15 residues. V lost 3 bases to trimming and J lost 3 bases, with 12 bases between them. CDR1 is PRHDT, CDR2 FYEKMQ, per germline (reference sequence). The CDR3 DNA follows: TGTGCCAGCAGCTTGAGCAGACAGGACAATCAGCCCCAGCATTTT. Amino acids: CASSLSRQDNQPQHF.

In the case of this clonotype: Because the CDR3's place on the DNA is in doubt, the DNA is left out and the CDR3 is given as listed by TCRdb. The rearrangement joins TRBV9 to TRBJ1-1. Germline CDR1 SGDLS, CDR2 YYNGEE. The CDR3 is 23 amino acids in total, end residues counted. CDR3 sequence: CASSIYLCSVEGRGRTANTEAFF.

Many counts were recorded for this clonotype. The rearrangement joins TRBV5-1 to TRBJ1-1; D uncertain. Per the germline V gene, CDR1 is SGHRS and CDR2 is YFSETQ. V lost 0 bases and J lost 0, with 9 bases in between. CDR3 size: 15 residues. CDR3 bases: TGCGCCAGCAGCTTGGATTCAGGAATGAACACTGAAGCTTTCTTT. Its protein product is CASSLDSGMNTEAFF.

This clonotype was found many times. V usage is TRBV6-6 and J usage is TRBJ2-7; 16 bases fit TRBD2. The CDR3 sequence is 17 residues long. V lost 7 bases to trimming and J lost 0 bases; unmatched junction nucleotides: 6. Germline V lookup: CDR1 MNHNY, CDR2 SVGAGI (reference sequence). The CDR3 is CASTRGTSGGGSYEQYF. In DNA, the CDR3 is TGTGCCAGCACCAGAGGGACTAGCGGGGGGGGCTCCTACGAGCAGTACTTC.

This clonotype appeared many times. The chain recombines TRBV4-1 with TRBJ1-2, with TRBD1 identical over 8 bases. The CDR3 is 16 amino acids. CDR1 and CDR2 from the germline V gene are MGHRA and YSYEKL. V lost 0 bases, J lost 3 bases, and 6 bases stayed unmatched. CDR3 in DNA: TGCGCCAGCAGCCAAGATGGGGCAGGGGGCTACTATGGCTACACCTTC. Its translation: CASSQDGAGGYYGYTF.

In this sample, this clonotype is medium-sized. V gene TRBV10-3 combines with J gene TRBJ1-1, with 7 bases identical to TRBD1. V lost 2 bases, J lost 3 bases, and 3 bases stayed unmatched. The CDR3 extends over 14 amino acids. The germline CDR1 and CDR2 sequences are ENHRY and SYGVKD. The CDR3 DNA follows: TGTGCCATCAGTGAGGTAGACAGGGACACTGAAGCTTTCTTT. Translation: CAISEVDRDTEAFF.

The chain combines TRBV7-9 with TRBJ2-3; TRBD1 might be the D (6 bases). This CDR3 contains 13 residues. CDR1 is SEHNR and CDR2 is FQNEAQ in the germline V gene (reference sequence). Written as DNA, the CDR3 is TGTTCTAGCAGCCTGAACAGGGAAAATACGCAGTATTTT. As protein: CSSSLNRENTQYF.

This clonotype occurred many times. V and J are TRBV6-5 and TRBJ2-1; D uncertain. The CDR3 contains 14 residues. Per germline, CDR1 MNHEY and CDR2 SVGAGI. With 7 bases removed from V and 0 bases from J, the gap between germline ends came to 10 bases. CDR3 amino acids: CASTPEISYNEQFF. The CDR3 bases are TGTGCCAGCACCCCAGAGATCTCCTACAATGAGCAGTTCTTC.